Below, one T cell receptor beta chain is given with its context. The antigen is unknown. Cycle 7 day 1, cycle 4 day 1, and baseline were the timepoints at which blood was sampled. This entry comes from a study of OX40 agonist ivuxolimab in advanced cancers. Study outcomes and limitations: Dose levels from 0.1 to 3.0 mg/kg saw CD4+ and CD8+ blood T cells expand clonally by week 6. Among the lowest peripheral clonal expansion occurred in 0.1-3.0 mg/kg partial responders. Nonresponders included some who also had low normalized T-cell clonal expansion.

Here immunoSEQ multiplex PCR was the method, and the copy in TCRdb shows in-frame clones only, minus some. The sample has 95,000 to 150,000 clones, 85% to 95% seen once. The material was CD4+ or CD8+ T cells sorted from blood, obtained in a trial of the OX40 agonist ivuxolimab. This sequence was found in an adult with an advanced solid tumor such as melanoma, head and neck, liver or kidney cancer.

CDR3: CASSLSTGADNSPLHF. CDR3 nucleotides: TGTGCCAGCAGCCTTTCGACAGGGGCGGATAATTCACCCCTCCACTTT. The V call is TRBV5-8, the J call TRBJ1-6; 8 positions match TRBD1. This CDR3 is built from 16 residues. Per the germline V gene, CDR1 is SGHTS and CDR2 is YDEGEE. The V and J ends lost 4 bases and 5 bases, in that order; junction bases with no gene match: 8.